The entry below describes one TCR beta chain. A Seattle source enrolled patients during active infection and followed them longitudinally. This entry belongs to a study of blood T cell repertoires in COVID-19. Profiled with immunoSEQ multiplex PCR; TCRdb holds only in-frame clones, not every one. The table has just over 300,000 clones, roughly 89% seen once. The ends lost 2 bases at V and 5 bases at J; junction bases unmatched: 14. The CDR3 covers 19 residues. Germline CDR1 reads SGHRS; CDR2 reads YFSETQ. The sample taken for sequencing was peripheral blood. The TCR originated in a woman in her 30s with COVID-19, enrolled during active disease. J is TRBJ1-4 and V is TRBV5-1; TRBD1 aligns across 11 bases. The DNA of the CDR3 is TGCGCCAGCAGCTTCACCCCTCCAGGACAGGGGGCTCTGAATGAAAAACTGTTTTTT. Translated: CASSFTPPGQGALNEKLFF. The whole variable domain, filled in from reference TRBV5-1 and TRBJ1-4, reads KAGVTQTPRYLIKTRGQQVTLSCSPISGHRSVSWYQQTPGQGLQFLFEYFSETQRNKGNFPGRFSGRQFSNSRSEMNVSTLELGDSALYLCASSFTPPGQGALNEKLFFGSGTQLSVL.